This is a list of T cell receptor beta chains from one sample in a study of identical twins. MiXCR, applied by TCRdb to the 5' RACE reads, yields one record per CDR3 protein. The profile shows some 500,000 distinct CDR3 sequences, 14% of them singletons. A further study also used this sample, focusing on yellow fever vaccine responses in identical twins.

Sequences were obtained from CD4+ T cells sorted from blood. The receptors derive from a woman aged 18 to 35 in good health. The CDR3 runs from the conserved cysteine through the conserved F or W. The order of the fields is V gene, clone size, J gene, D gene, CDR3 protein. The D gene is left open where the match is weak. Some rows have no size entry. The others give once, few or many, or a class for an expanded clone.

v_call: TRBV6-2/TRBV6-3; clone_size: few; j_call: TRBJ2-1; d_call: NA; cdr3_aa: CASRAGTSINEQFF
v_call: TRBV29-1; clone_size: NA; j_call: TRBJ1-1; d_call: TRBD1; cdr3_aa: CSVGTGFKYTEAFF
v_call: TRBV19; clone_size: NA; j_call: TRBJ2-7; d_call: NA; cdr3_aa: CASRRLQRSSYEQYF
v_call: TRBV6-5; clone_size: NA; j_call: TRBJ2-1; d_call: NA; cdr3_aa: CASRTRTGTWNEQFF
v_call: TRBV7-2; clone_size: few; j_call: TRBJ2-2; d_call: NA; cdr3_aa: CASSPQSTGPTGELFF
v_call: TRBV4-2; clone_size: NA; j_call: TRBJ2-2; d_call: TRBD2; cdr3_aa: CASSQGGGNTGELFF
v_call: TRBV7-8; clone_size: NA; j_call: TRBJ2-5; d_call: NA; cdr3_aa: CASSLDSQWGAQYF
v_call: TRBV3-1; clone_size: NA; j_call: TRBJ2-3; d_call: NA; cdr3_aa: CASSPGATDTQYF
v_call: TRBV5-1; clone_size: few; j_call: TRBJ2-3; d_call: TRBD2; cdr3_aa: CASSDEGTRSDTQYF
v_call: TRBV14; clone_size: NA; j_call: TRBJ2-2; d_call: NA; cdr3_aa: CASSQERLGRTGELFF
v_call: TRBV20-1; clone_size: NA; j_call: TRBJ2-1; d_call: NA; cdr3_aa: CSAREGFNEQFF
v_call: TRBV20-1; clone_size: many; j_call: TRBJ2-5; d_call: NA; cdr3_aa: CSAASETQYF
v_call: TRBV12-5; clone_size: few; j_call: TRBJ2-1; d_call: NA; cdr3_aa: CASGLVPHYNEQFF
v_call: TRBV5-6; clone_size: few; j_call: TRBJ1-2; d_call: TRBD1; cdr3_aa: CASSYRMTGTADGYTF
v_call: TRBV19; clone_size: NA; j_call: TRBJ1-1; d_call: NA; cdr3_aa: CASSTALGLGEAFF
v_call: TRBV7-9; clone_size: NA; j_call: TRBJ2-5; d_call: TRBD2; cdr3_aa: CASSSGRTSGSFETQYF
v_call: TRBV4-3; clone_size: NA; j_call: TRBJ1-5; d_call: NA; cdr3_aa: CASSPKYSNQPQHF
v_call: TRBV4-3; clone_size: few; j_call: TRBJ2-3; d_call: TRBD2; cdr3_aa: CASSQDLAGGPINTDTQYF
v_call: TRBV18; clone_size: few; j_call: TRBJ2-2; d_call: NA; cdr3_aa: CASSSGVSTGELFF
v_call: TRBV4-2; clone_size: few; j_call: TRBJ1-4; d_call: NA; cdr3_aa: CASSQEWEINEKLFF
v_call: TRBV3-1; clone_size: many; j_call: TRBJ2-7; d_call: NA; cdr3_aa: CASSHLSSYEQYF
v_call: TRBV12-3/TRBV12-4; clone_size: NA; j_call: TRBJ2-1; d_call: TRBD1; cdr3_aa: CASNRPGQGANEQFF
v_call: TRBV29-1; clone_size: few; j_call: TRBJ1-4; d_call: TRBD1; cdr3_aa: CSVGGGAEKLFF
v_call: TRBV5-1; clone_size: few; j_call: TRBJ1-1; d_call: NA; cdr3_aa: CASSLGQVVSNTEAFF
v_call: TRBV6-1; clone_size: NA; j_call: TRBJ1-5; d_call: NA; cdr3_aa: CASSPAGSQQPQHF
v_call: TRBV5-1; clone_size: NA; j_call: TRBJ2-1; d_call: TRBD2; cdr3_aa: CASSFSSGSLYNEQFF
v_call: TRBV29-1; clone_size: NA; j_call: TRBJ2-1; d_call: TRBD2; cdr3_aa: CSTRGLRGGVPEQFF
v_call: TRBV4-1; clone_size: few; j_call: TRBJ2-2; d_call: NA; cdr3_aa: CASSGSTGPRPKRGELFF
v_call: TRBV29-1; clone_size: many; j_call: TRBJ2-5; d_call: NA; cdr3_aa: CSVEAGALQETQYF
v_call: TRBV29-1; clone_size: NA; j_call: TRBJ1-1; d_call: NA; cdr3_aa: CSVEVGQTPEAFF
v_call: TRBV2; clone_size: NA; j_call: TRBJ2-5; d_call: NA; cdr3_aa: CASSEALGGETQYF
v_call: TRBV12-3/TRBV12-4; clone_size: many; j_call: TRBJ1-4; d_call: TRBD1; cdr3_aa: CASSTGTGGPTNEKLFF
v_call: TRBV7-2; clone_size: few; j_call: TRBJ2-3; d_call: NA; cdr3_aa: CASSSGQRGTDTQYF
v_call: TRBV20-1; clone_size: few; j_call: TRBJ2-1; d_call: NA; cdr3_aa: CSARDPRGSYNEQFF
v_call: TRBV24-1; clone_size: many; j_call: TRBJ2-1; d_call: NA; cdr3_aa: CATSRGVLYNEQFF
v_call: TRBV20-1; clone_size: NA; j_call: TRBJ2-1; d_call: NA; cdr3_aa: CSASDRDPEQFF
v_call: TRBV6-1; clone_size: few; j_call: TRBJ2-5; d_call: TRBD1; cdr3_aa: CASRTTGFLYQETQYF
v_call: TRBV11-2; clone_size: few; j_call: TRBJ2-7; d_call: NA; cdr3_aa: CASSGPPAVNF
v_call: TRBV4-2; clone_size: many; j_call: TRBJ2-1; d_call: TRBD2; cdr3_aa: CASSQKGGGKSSYNEQFF
v_call: TRBV5-1; clone_size: NA; j_call: TRBJ2-7; d_call: NA; cdr3_aa: CASSLGTLAVTAYEQYF
v_call: TRBV6-2/TRBV6-3; clone_size: few; j_call: TRBJ1-1; d_call: NA; cdr3_aa: CASSSYRNTEAFF
v_call: TRBV6-5; clone_size: NA; j_call: TRBJ1-3; d_call: NA; cdr3_aa: CASSYSSDRFRSGNTIYF
v_call: TRBV20-1; clone_size: few; j_call: TRBJ2-4; d_call: TRBD1; cdr3_aa: CSAPQGATDIQYF
v_call: TRBV27; clone_size: NA; j_call: TRBJ2-6; d_call: NA; cdr3_aa: CASSLIGGNSGANVLTF
v_call: TRBV15; clone_size: NA; j_call: TRBJ2-6; d_call: NA; cdr3_aa: CATSKGDSGANVLTF